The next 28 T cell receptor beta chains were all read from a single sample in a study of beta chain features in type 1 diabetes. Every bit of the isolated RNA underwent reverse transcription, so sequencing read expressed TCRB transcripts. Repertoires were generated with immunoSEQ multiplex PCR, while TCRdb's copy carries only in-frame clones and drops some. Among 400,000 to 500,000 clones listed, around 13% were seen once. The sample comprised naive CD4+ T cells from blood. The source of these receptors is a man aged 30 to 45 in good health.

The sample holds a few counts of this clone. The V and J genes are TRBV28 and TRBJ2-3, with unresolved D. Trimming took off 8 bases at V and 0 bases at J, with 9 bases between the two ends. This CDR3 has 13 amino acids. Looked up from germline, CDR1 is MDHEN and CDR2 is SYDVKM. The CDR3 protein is CASVGFSTDTQYF. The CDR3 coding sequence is TGTGCCAGCGTCGGATTCAGCACAGATACGCAGTATTTT.

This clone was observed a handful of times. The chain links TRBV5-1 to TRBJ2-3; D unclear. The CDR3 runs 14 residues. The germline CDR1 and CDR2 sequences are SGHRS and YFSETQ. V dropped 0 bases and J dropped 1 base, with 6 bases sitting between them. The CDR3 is CASSLEVGTDTQYF. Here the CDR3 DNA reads TGCGCCAGCAGCTTGGAAGTGGGCACAGATACGCAGTATTTT. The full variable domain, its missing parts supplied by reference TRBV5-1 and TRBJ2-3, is KAGVTQTPRYLIKTRGQQVTLSCSPISGHRSVSWYQQTPGQGLQFLFEYFSETQRNKGNFPGRFSGRQFSNSRSEMNVSTLELGDSALYLCASSLEVGTDTQYFGPGTRLTVL.

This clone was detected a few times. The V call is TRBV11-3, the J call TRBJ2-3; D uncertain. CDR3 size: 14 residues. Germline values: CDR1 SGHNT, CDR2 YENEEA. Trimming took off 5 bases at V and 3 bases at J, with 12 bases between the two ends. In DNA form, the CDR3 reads TGTGCCAGCAGCCCTATAGGGAAGACAGATACGCAGTATTTT. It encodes CASSPIGKTDTQYF. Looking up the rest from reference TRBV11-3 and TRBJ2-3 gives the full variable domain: EAGVVQSPRYKIIEKKQPVAFWCNPISGHNTLYWYLQNLGQGPELLIRYENEEAVDDSQLPKDRFSAERLKGVDSTLKIQPAELGDSAVYLCASSPIGKTDTQYFGPGTRLTVL.

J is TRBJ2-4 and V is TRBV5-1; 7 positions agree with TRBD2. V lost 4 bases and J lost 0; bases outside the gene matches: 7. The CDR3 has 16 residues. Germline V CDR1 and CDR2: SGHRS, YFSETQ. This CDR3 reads CASSAGTTSAKNIQYF. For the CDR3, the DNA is TGCGCCAGCAGCGCCGGGACTACCTCAGCCAAAAACATTCAGTACTTC.

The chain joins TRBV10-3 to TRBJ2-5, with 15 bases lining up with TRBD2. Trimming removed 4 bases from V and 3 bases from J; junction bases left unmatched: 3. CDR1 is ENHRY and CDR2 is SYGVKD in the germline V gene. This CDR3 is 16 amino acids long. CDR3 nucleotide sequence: TGTGCCATCAGTGGGGGACTAGCGGGAGGTGAAGAGACCCAGTACTTC. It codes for CAISGGLAGGEETQYF.

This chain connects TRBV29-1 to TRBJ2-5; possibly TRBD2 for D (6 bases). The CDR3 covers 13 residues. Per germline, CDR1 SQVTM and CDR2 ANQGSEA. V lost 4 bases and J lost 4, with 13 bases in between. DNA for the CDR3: TGCAGCGTTGTGGGGGACTGGGGAGAGACCCAGTACTTC. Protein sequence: CSVVGDWGETQYF.

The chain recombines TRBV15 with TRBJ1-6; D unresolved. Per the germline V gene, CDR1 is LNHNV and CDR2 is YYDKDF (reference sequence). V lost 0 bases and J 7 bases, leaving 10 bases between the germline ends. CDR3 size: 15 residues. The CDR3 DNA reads TGTGCCACCAGCAGAGATACTTTCGGGAATTCACCCCTCCACTTT. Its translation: CATSRDTFGNSPLHF.

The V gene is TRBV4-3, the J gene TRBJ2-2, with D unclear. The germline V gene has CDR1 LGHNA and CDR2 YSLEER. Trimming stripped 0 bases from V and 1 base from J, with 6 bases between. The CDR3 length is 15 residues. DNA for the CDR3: TGCGCCAGCAGCCAAGATCACCTGAACACCGGGGAGCTGTTTTTT. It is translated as CASSQDHLNTGELFF.

The DNA of the CDR3 is TGTGCCAGCAGCTTAGAAGCTAGCGGGAGCAGGTACTTC. This gives the protein CASSLEASGSRYF. The chain uses TRBV7-2 and TRBJ2-5; 10 bases match TRBD2. The CDR3 covers 13 residues. In germline, CDR1 is SGHTA, CDR2 FQGNSA. V trimming: 1 base; J trimming: 13 bases; junction bases outside the gene matches: 6.

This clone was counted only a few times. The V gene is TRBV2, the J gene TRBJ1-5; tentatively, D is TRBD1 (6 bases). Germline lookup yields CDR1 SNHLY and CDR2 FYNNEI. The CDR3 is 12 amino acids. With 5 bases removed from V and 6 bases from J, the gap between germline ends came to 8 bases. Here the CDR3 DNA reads TGTGCCAGCAGTTCAGGGGTTCAGCCCCAGCATTTT. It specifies CASSSGVQPQHF.

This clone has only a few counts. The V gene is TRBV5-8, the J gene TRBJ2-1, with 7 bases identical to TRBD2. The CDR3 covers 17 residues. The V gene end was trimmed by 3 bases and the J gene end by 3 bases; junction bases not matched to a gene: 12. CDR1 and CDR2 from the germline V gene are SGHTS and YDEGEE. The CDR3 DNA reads TGTGCCAGCAGCTCCGGCTCTACTAGCGTACACTACAATGAGCAGTTCTTC. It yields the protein CASSSGSTSVHYNEQFF. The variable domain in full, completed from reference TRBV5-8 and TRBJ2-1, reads EAGVTQSPTHLIKTRGQQATLRCSPISGHTSVYWYQQALGLGLQFLLWYDEGEERNRGNFPPRFSGRQFPNYSSELNVNALELEDSALYLCASSSGSTSVHYNEQFFGPGTRLTVL.

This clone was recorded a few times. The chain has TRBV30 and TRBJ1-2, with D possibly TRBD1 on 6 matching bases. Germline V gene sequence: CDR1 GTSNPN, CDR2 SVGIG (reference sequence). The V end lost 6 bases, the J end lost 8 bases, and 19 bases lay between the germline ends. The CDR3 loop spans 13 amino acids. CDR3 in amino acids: CACPTGGLRGYTF. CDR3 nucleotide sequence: TGTGCCTGTCCCACGGGGGGGCTTAGGGGCTACACCTTC.

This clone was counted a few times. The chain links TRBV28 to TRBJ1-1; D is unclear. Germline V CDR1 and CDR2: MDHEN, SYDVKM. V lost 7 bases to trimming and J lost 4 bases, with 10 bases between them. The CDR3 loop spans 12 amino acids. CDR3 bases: TGTGCCAGCACCGGGCTGGTCACTGAAGCTTTCTTT. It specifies CASTGLVTEAFF. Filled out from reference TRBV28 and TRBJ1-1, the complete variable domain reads DVKVTQSSRYLVKRTGEKVFLECVQDMDHENMFWYRQDPGLGLRLIYFSYDVKMKEKGDIPEGYSVSREKKERFSLILESASTNQTSMYLCASTGLVTEAFFGQGTRLTVV.

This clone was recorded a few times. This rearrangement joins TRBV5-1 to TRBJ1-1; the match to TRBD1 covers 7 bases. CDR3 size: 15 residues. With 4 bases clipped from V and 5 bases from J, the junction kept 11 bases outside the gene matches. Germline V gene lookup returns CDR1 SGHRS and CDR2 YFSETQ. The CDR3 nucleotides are TGCGCCAGCAGCCCAAAGACAGGGCCGGAGACTGAAGCTTTCTTT. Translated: CASSPKTGPETEAFF.

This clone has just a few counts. The CDR3 nucleotides are TGTGCCAGCAGCCTTAAGCTAGCGGGAGGTCTCGCCGAGCAGTACGTC. This translates into CASSLKLAGGLAEQYV. This chain links TRBV6-6 with TRBJ2-7, with 11 bases fitting TRBD2. J gave up 6 bases and V 6 bases, and 13 bases lay outside the gene matches. The CDR3 runs to 16 residues. CDR1 is MNHNY and CDR2 is SVGAGI in the germline V gene (reference sequence).

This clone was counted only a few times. This CDR3 is CAISLGQGGIYEQYF. The CDR3 DNA reads as TGTGCCATCAGCCTGGGACAGGGCGGGATATACGAGCAGTACTTC. This chain links TRBV10-3 with TRBJ2-7; TRBD1 agrees at 9 bases. Germline lookup yields CDR1 ENHRY and CDR2 SYGVKD. The V gene end was trimmed by 6 bases and the J gene end by 4 bases; junction bases not matched to a gene: 10. This CDR3 has 15 residues.

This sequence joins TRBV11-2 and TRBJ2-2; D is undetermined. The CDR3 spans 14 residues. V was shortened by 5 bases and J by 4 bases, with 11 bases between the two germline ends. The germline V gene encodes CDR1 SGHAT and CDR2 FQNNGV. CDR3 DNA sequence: TGTGCCAGCAGCCTAAAGAGATTCACCGGGGAGCTGTTTTTT. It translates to CASSLKRFTGELFF.

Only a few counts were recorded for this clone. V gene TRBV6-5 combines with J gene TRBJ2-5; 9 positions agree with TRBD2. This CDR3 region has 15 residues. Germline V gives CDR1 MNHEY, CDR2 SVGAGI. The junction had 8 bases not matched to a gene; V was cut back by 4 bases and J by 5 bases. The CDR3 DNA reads TGTGCCAGCAGTTCTAGAGCGGGAGGAATGGAGACCCAGTACTTC. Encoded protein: CASSSRAGGMETQYF.

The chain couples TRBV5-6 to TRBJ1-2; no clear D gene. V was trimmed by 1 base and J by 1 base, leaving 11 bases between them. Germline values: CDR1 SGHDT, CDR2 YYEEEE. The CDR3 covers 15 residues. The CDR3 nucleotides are TGTGCCAGCAGCTTGTATGCAGAGCTTAACTATGGCTACACCTTC. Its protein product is CASSLYAELNYGYTF.

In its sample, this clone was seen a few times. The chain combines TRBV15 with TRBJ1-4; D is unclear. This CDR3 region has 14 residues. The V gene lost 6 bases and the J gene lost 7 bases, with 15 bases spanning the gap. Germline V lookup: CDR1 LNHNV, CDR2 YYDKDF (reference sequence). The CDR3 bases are TGTGCCACCAGTGTCTACGGGGTTCGTGAAAAACTGTTTTTT. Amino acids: CATSVYGVREKLFF.

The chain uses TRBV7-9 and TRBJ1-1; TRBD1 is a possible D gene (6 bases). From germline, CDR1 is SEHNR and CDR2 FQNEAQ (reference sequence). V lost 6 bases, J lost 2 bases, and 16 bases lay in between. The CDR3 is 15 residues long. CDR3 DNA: TGTGCCAGCAGATTACAGGGAAGTTCCAACACTGAAGCTTTCTTT. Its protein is CASRLQGSSNTEAFF.

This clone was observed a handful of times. The CDR3 sequence is CAVSGQGVSPLHF. The CDR3 DNA sequence: TGTGCCGTCTCGGGACAGGGAGTTTCACCCCTCCACTTT. The rearrangement links TRBV7-9 to TRBJ1-6; 9 bases fit TRBD1. The trim removed 11 bases at V and 9 bases at J, leaving 8 bases unmatched. This CDR3 has 13 amino acids. Germline V gene sequence: CDR1 SEHNR, CDR2 FQNEAQ (reference sequence).

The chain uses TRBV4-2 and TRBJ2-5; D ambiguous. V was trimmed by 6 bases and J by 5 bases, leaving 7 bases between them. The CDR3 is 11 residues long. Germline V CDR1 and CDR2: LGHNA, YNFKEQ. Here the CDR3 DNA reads TGTGCCAGCAGGCGTGGGGAGACCCAGTACTTC. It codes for CASRRGETQYF.

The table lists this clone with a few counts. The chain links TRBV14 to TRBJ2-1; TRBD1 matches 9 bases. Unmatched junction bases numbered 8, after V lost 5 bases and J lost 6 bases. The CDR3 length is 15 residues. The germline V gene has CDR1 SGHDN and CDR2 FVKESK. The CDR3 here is CASSSYRGPSNEQFF. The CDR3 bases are TGTGCCAGCAGCTCATACAGGGGGCCTTCCAATGAGCAGTTCTTC. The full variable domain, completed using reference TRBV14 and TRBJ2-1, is EAGVTQFPSHSVIEKGQTVTLRCDPISGHDNLYWYRRVMGKEIKFLLHFVKESKQDESGMPNNRFLAERTGGTYSTLKVQPAELEDSGVYFCASSSYRGPSNEQFFGPGTRLTVL.

CDR3: CASSPYSNQPQHF. CDR3 DNA: TGTGCCAGCAGCCCCTATAGCAATCAGCCCCAGCATTTT. The chain uses TRBV7-9 and TRBJ1-5, with unresolved D. V shed 5 bases and J shed 0 bases, with 5 bases lying between them. The CDR3 has 13 residues. The germline CDR1 and CDR2 sequences are SEHNR and FQNEAQ (reference sequence).

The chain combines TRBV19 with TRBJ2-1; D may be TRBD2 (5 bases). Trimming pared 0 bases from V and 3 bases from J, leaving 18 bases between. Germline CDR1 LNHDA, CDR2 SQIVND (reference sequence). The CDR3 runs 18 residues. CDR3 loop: CASSIDIRGYRDYNEQFF. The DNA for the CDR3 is TGTGCCAGTAGTATAGACATCCGCGGGTATCGAGACTACAATGAGCAGTTCTTC.

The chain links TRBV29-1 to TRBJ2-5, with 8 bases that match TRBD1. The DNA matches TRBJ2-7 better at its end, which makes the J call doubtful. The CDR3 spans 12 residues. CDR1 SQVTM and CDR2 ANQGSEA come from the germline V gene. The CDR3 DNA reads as TGCAGCGTCATGACAGGGGTCTACGAGCAGTACTTC. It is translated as CSVMTGVYEQYF.

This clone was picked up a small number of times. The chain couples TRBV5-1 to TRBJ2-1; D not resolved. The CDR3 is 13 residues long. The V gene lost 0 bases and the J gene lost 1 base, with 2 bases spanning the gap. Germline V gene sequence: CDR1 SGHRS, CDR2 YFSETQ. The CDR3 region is CASSLESYNEQFF. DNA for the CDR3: TGCGCCAGCAGCTTGGAGTCCTACAATGAGCAGTTCTTC.